The sequence of this T cell receptor (beta chain) was determined in a study of STAT5B mutations in CD4+ large granular lymphocyte leukemia. Study-wide results and limits: The CD4+ versus CD8+ T-LGLL clonality difference may reflect limited sample size. TRBV06-family usage was enriched in top patient clones (8/27) versus controls (2/35). Patient CD4-sorted repertoires stayed more clonal than healthy ones after leukemic-clone removal. Approximately 25% of private leukemic clonotypes occurred rarely in other patients' non-leukemic repertoires.

The method was immunoSEQ multiplex PCR; TCRdb's version includes in-frame clones alone and lacks a portion of them. The repertoire holds tens of thousands of clones, with about 81% as singletons. As to this clone: Its antigen is undetermined.

The CDR3 has 15 residues. The V gene end was trimmed by 2 bases and the J gene end by 8 bases; junction bases not matched to a gene: 4. Germline CDR1 SGHRS, CDR2 YFSETQ. Sequenced: CD4+ T cells from blood buffy coats. This TCR was recovered from a human donor in good health. This chain connects TRBV5-1 to TRBJ2-1, with 13 bases aligning to TRBD2. CDR3 region: CASSFGLAGVYEQFF. CDR3 bases: TGCGCCAGCAGCTTCGGACTAGCGGGAGTCTATGAGCAGTTCTTC. The full variable domain, in which reference TRBV5-1 and TRBJ2-1 provide the parts outside the CDR3, is KAGVTQTPRYLIKTRGQQVTLSCSPISGHRSVSWYQQTPGQGLQFLFEYFSETQRNKGNFPGRFSGRQFSNSRSEMNVSTLELGDSALYLCASSFGLAGVYEQFFGPGTRLTVL.